The clone carrying this TCR beta chain was detected a few times. This sample is drawn from a study of response to subunit inactivated influenza vaccine. In TCRdb, the RT-PCR reads were re-called with MiXCR into one record per CDR3 protein. This sample carries hundreds of thousands of distinct CDR3 sequences, 12% to 15% of them seen once, and the ten largest clones take about 7.4%. Per the germline V gene, CDR1 is SNHLY and CDR2 is FYNNEI. Unmatched junction bases numbered 5, after V lost 6 bases and J lost 6 bases. The CDR3 is made up of 14 amino acids. This TCR was sampled from a man between 50 and 59 years old who received an inactivated influenza vaccine. Sequenced here: PBMCs from blood, sampled approximately 15 days before vaccination. The chain recombines TRBV2 with TRBJ1-5, with TRBD1 matching 10 bases. As DNA, the CDR3 is TGTGCCAGCAGACCGGACAGGGGGGGTCAGCCCCAGCATTTT. Translation gives CASRPDRGGQPQHF.